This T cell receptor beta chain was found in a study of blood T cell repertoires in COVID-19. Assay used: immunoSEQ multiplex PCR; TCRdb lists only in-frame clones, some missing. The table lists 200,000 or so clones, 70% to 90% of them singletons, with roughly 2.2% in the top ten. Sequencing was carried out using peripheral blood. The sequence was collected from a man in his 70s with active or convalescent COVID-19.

In nucleotides, the CDR3 is TGTGCCAGCAGCCCTGACAGACAATCAGATACGCAGTATTTT. It specifies CASSPDRQSDTQYF. This sequence joins TRBV5-6 and TRBJ2-3; tentative D call: TRBD1 (5 bases). Germline CDR1 reads SGHDT; CDR2 reads YYEEEE. This CDR3 is 14 amino acids long. V was trimmed by 4 bases and J by 4 bases, leaving 13 bases between them.